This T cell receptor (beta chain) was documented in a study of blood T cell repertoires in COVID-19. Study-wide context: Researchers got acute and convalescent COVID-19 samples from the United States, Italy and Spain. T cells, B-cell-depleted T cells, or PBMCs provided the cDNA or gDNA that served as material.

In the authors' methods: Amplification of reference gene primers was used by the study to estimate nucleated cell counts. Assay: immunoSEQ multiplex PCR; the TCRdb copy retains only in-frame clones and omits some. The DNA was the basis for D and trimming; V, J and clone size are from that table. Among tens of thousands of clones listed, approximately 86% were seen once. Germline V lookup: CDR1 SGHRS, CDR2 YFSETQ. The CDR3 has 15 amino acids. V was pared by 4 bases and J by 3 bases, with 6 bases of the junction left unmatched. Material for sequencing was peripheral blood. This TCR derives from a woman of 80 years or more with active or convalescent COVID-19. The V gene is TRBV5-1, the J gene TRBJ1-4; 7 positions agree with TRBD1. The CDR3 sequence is CASSGQTGSNEKLFF. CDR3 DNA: TGCGCCAGCAGCGGTCAGACAGGGTCTAATGAAAAACTGTTTTTT.